These 12 T cell receptor beta chains were all obtained from the same sample, sequenced in a study of Ad26.COV2.S vaccination and SARS-CoV-2 variants. TCRdb's table, derived via immunoSEQ multiplex PCR, lists solely in-frame clones and lacks some. The table lists hundreds of thousands of clones, around 82% of them singletons. Noted treatment: some 20 received Ad26.COV2.S at low or high dose, single or two shots; roughly 5 received placebo; per-sample allocation not given. Collection of the samples took place on day 63 after the first injection of vaccine or placebo. The sample in question was peripheral blood, obtained in a trial of Ad26.COV2.S vaccine versus placebo. The source is a person between 18 and 65 years old who received the Ad26.COV2.S COVID-19 vaccine or a placebo.

This clone was counted a single time. The chain combines TRBV7-9 with TRBJ2-3, with D possibly matching TRBD1 (6 bases). V gave up 7 bases and J gave up 2 bases, with 22 bases separating them. CDR1 and CDR2 (germline): SEHNR, FQNEAQ (reference sequence). The CDR3 loop spans 17 amino acids. The CDR3 loop reads CASTTWRTAKLTDTQYF. The CDR3, as DNA: TGTGCCAGCACCACGTGGCGGACAGCTAAACTCACAGATACGCAGTATTTT. Full variable domain (missing parts from reference TRBV7-9 and TRBJ2-3): DTGVSQNPRHKITKRGQNVTFRCDPISEHNRLYWYRQTLGQGPEFLTYFQNEAQLEKSRLLSDRFSAERPKGSFSTLEIQRTEQGDSAMYLCASTTWRTAKLTDTQYFGPGTRLTVL.

In nucleotides, the CDR3 is TGTGCCAGCAGTGAATCTATAGGGAGAAGCTATGGCTACACCTTC. It specifies CASSESIGRSYGYTF. This sequence joins TRBV6-1 and TRBJ1-2; D call uncertain. V lost 2 bases and J lost 4, with 14 bases in between. Germline V gene lookup returns CDR1 MNHNS and CDR2 SASEGT. The CDR3 is 15 residues long.

The gene calls are TRBV18 and TRBJ2-5; D is uncertain. V gave up 1 base and J gave up 5 bases, with 14 bases separating them. The CDR3 is made up of 15 amino acids. The germline gives CDR1 KGHSH, CDR2 LQKENI. The CDR3, as DNA: TGTGCCAGCTCACCACGAAAAGTCCTTACGGAGACCCAGTACTTC. Its translation is CASSPRKVLTETQYF.

The chain has TRBV12-3 or TRBV12-4 and TRBJ2-1, with a tentative D call TRBD2 (5 bases). The CDR3 covers 13 residues. V gave up 7 bases and J gave up 9 bases, with 16 bases separating them. The DNA for the CDR3 is TGTGCCAGCATCTTCACTAGAGCGGCTGAGCAGTTCTTC. Translation gives CASIFTRAAEQFF.

This rearrangement joins TRBV7-9 to TRBJ2-1; D not certain. The CDR3 spans 8 residues. The germline V gene has CDR1 SEHNR and CDR2 FQNEAQ (reference sequence). Trimming pared 4 bases from V and 14 bases from J, leaving 3 bases between. As DNA, the CDR3 is TGTGCCAGCAGCTCCAAGTTCTTC. This encodes CASSSKFF.

This clone came up a few times. The V gene is TRBV7-2, the J gene TRBJ1-3; no clear D. CDR1 and CDR2 from the germline V gene are SGHTA and FQGNSA. Trimming stripped 5 bases from V and 0 bases from J, with 17 bases between. The CDR3 spans 17 residues. Here the CDR3 DNA reads TGTGCCAGCAGCCAACCCGGCCAGCACACCTCTGGAAACACCATATATTTT. Encoded protein: CASSQPGQHTSGNTIYF.

The gene calls are TRBV6-5 and TRBJ1-1; 8 bases map to TRBD1. The CDR3 totals 14 residues. The V gene's germline CDR1 is MNHEY and CDR2 SVGAGI. After removal of 5 bases from V and 1 base from J, the junction contained 3 bases not matched to a gene. The CDR3 region is CASSRTGTNTEAFF. The CDR3 coding sequence is TGTGCCAGCAGTAGGACAGGGACGAACACTGAAGCTTTCTTT.

This chain links TRBV5-1 with TRBJ1-5; tentatively, D is TRBD1 (5 bases). V dropped 0 bases and J dropped 0 bases, with 7 bases sitting between them. CDR1 is SGHRS, CDR2 YFSETQ, per germline. This CDR3 region has 15 residues. The CDR3 DNA sequence: TGCGCCAGCAGCTTGGGGGGCCGTAGCAATCAGCCCCAGCATTTT. Amino acid sequence: CASSLGGRSNQPQHF.

Only one count was recorded for this clone. The chain joins TRBV12-3 or TRBV12-4 to TRBJ2-5, with 8 bases fitting TRBD2. J was trimmed by 2 bases and V by 6 bases; bases with no gene match: 2. This CDR3 region has 13 residues. The CDR3 region is CASSGTRQETQYF. CDR3 nucleotides: TGTGCCAGCAGCGGGACTAGACAAGAGACCCAGTACTTC.

Details on this clone: The sample holds other DNA sequences that translate to the same CDR3. The chain links TRBV5-1 to TRBJ2-1; D remains ambiguous. Germline V gene sequence: CDR1 SGHRS, CDR2 YFSETQ. The CDR3 contains 12 residues. Trimming removed 0 bases at V and 8 bases at J, with 6 bases between. The CDR3 DNA sequence: TGCGCCAGCAGCTTGGTTGGGGATGAGCAGTTCTTC. Residues: CASSLVGDEQFF.

V usage is TRBV13 and J usage is TRBJ1-2; TRBD1 matches at 9 bases. Per germline, CDR1 PRHDT and CDR2 FYEKMQ (reference sequence). The CDR3 length is 14 residues. V lost 5 bases to trimming and J lost 2 bases; unmatched junction nucleotides: 3. The CDR3 DNA reads as TGTGCCAGCAGCCGGGACAGGGTGAACTATGGCTACACCTTC. Translated, it gives CASSRDRVNYGYTF.

The genes are TRBV6-5 and TRBJ1-5; D not certain. CDR3 size: 13 residues. V was shortened by 6 bases and J by 6 bases, with 12 bases between the two germline ends. CDR1 is MNHEY and CDR2 is SVGAGI in the germline V gene. Here the CDR3 DNA reads TGTGCCAGCAGGGGTAGTGGGCCTCAGCCCCAGCATTTT. Amino acid sequence: CASRGSGPQPQHF.